This is a list of T cell receptor beta chains from one sample in a study of regulatory T cells in long-lasting Graves disease. Each CDR3 protein is one row after TCRdb ran MiXCR on the multiplex PCR reads. The data show 500,000 to 700,000 distinct CDR3 sequences, 15% to 20% seen once. This sample was shared with a second study, whose subject was T cells in Graves' hyperthyroidism and ophthalmopathy.

The source was peripheral blood mononuclear cells (PBMCs), collected at new diagnosis, from a patient treated with antithyroid drugs. These TCRs come from a woman aged 25 to 39 with Graves disease. Each CDR3 is given with its conserved first and last residue. The D gene is left open where the match is weak. Clone size is not always given. Where it is, it says once, few, many or a class for expanded clones.

v_gene	j_gene	abundance	len	d_gene	CDR3nt	CDR3aa
TRBV2	TRBJ2-4	few	15	.	TGTGCCAGCAGCCTGGACGGTTTGCCCAAAAACATTCAGTACTTC	CASSLDGLPKNIQYF
TRBV28	TRBJ1-5	many	15	TRBD1	TGTGCCAGCAGTCGACAGGGGCCAAATAATCAGCCCCAGCATTTT	CASSRQGPNNQPQHF
TRBV29-1	TRBJ2-5	few	12	.	TGCAGCTCTTGGGGGCTGAGAGAGACCCAGTACTTC	CSSWGLRETQYF
TRBV5-1	TRBJ2-7	many	13	.	TGCGCCAGCAGCTTGGCCGTTCGGGCGGAGCAGTACTTC	CASSLAVRAEQYF
TRBV28	TRBJ1-2	many	13	TRBD1	TGTGCCAGCAGTCCTCAGGGGGTATATGGCTACACCTTC	CASSPQGVYGYTF
TRBV12-3/TRBV12-4	TRBJ2-1	.	14	.	TGTGCCAGCAGTTTAGGAGTAGGATGGAATGAGCAGTTCTTC	CASSLGVGWNEQFF
TRBV29-1	TRBJ2-5	few	12	.	TGCAGCTGGTCAGGGGCTCAAGAGACCCAGTACTTC	CSWSGAQETQYF
TRBV18	TRBJ1-1	.	15	.	TGTGCCAGCTCACCCCTGGACAGTTCGAACACTGAAGCTTTCTTT	CASSPLDSSNTEAFF
TRBV30	TRBJ1-2	.	14	.	TGTGCCTGGAGTCGCGGGGTTAGTCTCTATGGCTACACCTTC	CAWSRGVSLYGYTF
TRBV3-1	TRBJ2-7	few	14	TRBD1	TGTGCCAGCAGCCGACAGGGACCCACCTACGAGCAGTACTTC	CASSRQGPTYEQYF
TRBV5-1	TRBJ2-7	few	15	TRBD1	TGCGCCAGCAGCTTGCAGGGGGACGGTGTCTACGAGCAGTACTTC	CASSLQGDGVYEQYF
TRBV27	TRBJ1-2	many	15	.	TGTGCCAGCAGGCCCTTCCGGGACCAAAGGGATGGCTACACCTTC	CASRPFRDQRDGYTF
TRBV7-3	TRBJ2-3	medium-sized	16	.	TGTGCCAGCAGCTTCGGAAGGGACCTACTCACAGATACGCAGTATTTT	CASSFGRDLLTDTQYF
TRBV18	TRBJ2-5	few	14	.	TGTGCCAGCTCACAAACCGTGGTCCAAGAGACCCAGTACTTC	CASSQTVVQETQYF
TRBV3-1	TRBJ2-6	.	17	.	TGTGCCAGCAGCCAAGACGAACCACTCTGGGGGGCCAACGTCCTGACTTTC	CASSQDEPLWGANVLTF
TRBV20-1	TRBJ2-2	many	11	.	TGCAGTGCGGCGGGGCCCGGGGAGCTGTTTTTT	CSAAGPGELFF
TRBV6-4	TRBJ2-1	.	16	TRBD2	TGTGCCAGCAGTGTCACGAGCGGGAGGGGTTCGTATGAGCAGTTCTTC	CASSVTSGRGSYEQFF
TRBV28	TRBJ2-6	few	18	TRBD1	TGTGCCAGCCACCCCCCCCGGGACAGCCACTCTGGGGCCAACGTCCTGACTTTC	CASHPPRDSHSGANVLTF
TRBV24-1	TRBJ1-2	.	13	.	TGTGCCACCAGTGGGACATTCAACTATGGCTACACCTTC	CATSGTFNYGYTF
TRBV7-2	TRBJ1-4	many	16	TRBD1	TGTGCCAGCAGCCCCAGCCGGGACAGGGGTACGGAAAAACTGTTTTTT	CASSPSRDRGTEKLFF
TRBV19	TRBJ1-1	many	12	.	TGTGCCAGTAGTACGCGGGGATTTGAAGCTTTCTTT	CASSTRGFEAFF
TRBV3-1	TRBJ2-7	.	15	TRBD2	TGTGCCAGCAGCCAACGACTAGCGGAGAACTACGAGCAGTACTTC	CASSQRLAENYEQYF
TRBV29-1	TRBJ2-7	many	13	.	TGCAGCGTTGAATGGGGGACTTCTTACGAGCAGTACTTC	CSVEWGTSYEQYF
TRBV6-2/TRBV6-3	TRBJ1-3	few	18	TRBD1	TGTGCCAGCAGTTACCGTGGCAGGGGGCTGAGCTCTGGAAACACCATATATTTT	CASSYRGRGLSSGNTIYF
TRBV7-2	TRBJ2-1	few	16	TRBD1	TGTGCCAGCAGCTTAAAGGGACAGGGGTCCTACAATGAGCAGTTCTTC	CASSLKGQGSYNEQFF
TRBV11-2	TRBJ1-2	many	15	TRBD1	TGTGCCAGCAGCCGGGGGACAGGGGTTATCTATGGCTACACCTTC	CASSRGTGVIYGYTF
TRBV6-1	TRBJ1-6	.	13	TRBD1	TGTGCCAGCAATCGACAGGGTATTTCACCCCTCCACTTT	CASNRQGISPLHF
TRBV2	TRBJ1-6	.	14	TRBD1	TGTGCCAGCGGTCGACAGGGAGTAAATTCACCCCTCCACTTT	CASGRQGVNSPLHF
TRBV7-8	TRBJ1-1	once	13	.	TGTGCCAGCAGCTTAGCTTTCAACCTGGGAGCTTCCTTT	CASSLAFNLGASF